The source of this TCR beta chain is a study of cytomegalovirus exposure and HLA in healthy donors. J gave up 4 bases and V 3 bases, and 11 bases lay outside the gene matches. CDR1 and CDR2 from the germline V gene are LNHDA and SQIVND (reference sequence). This CDR3 spans 17 amino acids. In the PCR, 60 Vbeta and 13 Jbeta primers were used. Per the study methods: In a later analysis, 75 million to 95 million unique TCR beta chains included roughly 11 million shared by two or more donors. The method was immunoSEQ multiplex PCR; TCRdb's version includes in-frame clones alone and lacks a portion of them. Clonal size and the V and J genes are those of that table, whereas D and trimming came from the DNA. The repertoire holds about 300,000 clones, with 75% to 90% as singletons.

The specimen was PBMCs. J is TRBJ2-7 and V is TRBV19; 11 bases are shared with TRBD1. This clonotype originated in a middle-aged man in good health and CMV-seropositive. CDR3 bases: TGTGCCAGTAGTATGGATGGAGGGACAGGGGGGAGTTACGAGCAGTACTTC. Encoded protein: CASSMDGGTGGSYEQYF.